This is a list of T cell receptor beta chains from one sample in a study of cytomegalovirus exposure and HLA in healthy donors. The assay was immunoSEQ multiplex PCR, and TCRdb's table has in-frame clones only and misses some. The sample carries about 160,000 clones, roughly 84% recorded once. Input material: PBMCs. The receptors derive from a boy aged 2 to 10 in good health and CMV-seronegative. CDR3s include the opening cysteine and the closing phenylalanine or tryptophan. Each record gives: V gene, J gene, CDR3 protein.

v_call: TRBV7-8; j_call: TRBJ1-1; cdr3_aa: CASSLVQGITEAFF
v_call: TRBV30; j_call: TRBJ2-1; cdr3_aa: CAWSVRGNEQFF
v_call: TRBV5-6; j_call: TRBJ2-1; cdr3_aa: CASSTKTDYNEQFF
v_call: TRBV7-2; j_call: TRBJ1-1; cdr3_aa: CASSFTGGDTEAFF
v_call: TRBV6-6; j_call: TRBJ2-3; cdr3_aa: CASSQRGGTSDTQYF
v_call: TRBV11-2; j_call: TRBJ1-3; cdr3_aa: CAPTPSSSGNTIYF
v_call: TRBV5-6; j_call: TRBJ2-1; cdr3_aa: CASSAGLSDEQFF
v_call: TRBV2; j_call: TRBJ1-6; cdr3_aa: CAGRPGLRSPLHF
v_call: TRBV7-8; j_call: TRBJ1-5; cdr3_aa: CASSSQGARNQPQHF
v_call: TRBV19; j_call: TRBJ2-2; cdr3_aa: CVSNRPPGVIGGELFF
v_call: TRBV13; j_call: TRBJ2-1; cdr3_aa: CASSLGPSVDNEQFF
v_call: TRBV7-2; j_call: TRBJ2-5; cdr3_aa: CASSFTGGQETQYF
v_call: TRBV7-8; j_call: TRBJ2-1; cdr3_aa: CASSWGTSDYNEQFF
v_call: TRBV9; j_call: TRBJ2-3; cdr3_aa: CASSVDRTSVSPNTQYF
v_call: TRBV5-1; j_call: TRBJ2-7; cdr3_aa: CASSLVRSLEQYF
v_call: TRBV6-1; j_call: TRBJ2-1; cdr3_aa: CASTPGLHNEQFF
v_call: TRBV4-3; j_call: TRBJ2-5; cdr3_aa: CASSQNSLQETQYF
v_call: TRBV6-1; j_call: TRBJ1-6; cdr3_aa: CASSEETRTVNSPLHF
v_call: TRBV21-1; j_call: TRBJ2-7; cdr3_aa: CASSKREGAVCEQYF
v_call: TRBV7-9; j_call: TRBJ1-1; cdr3_aa: CASSLSSEAFF
v_call: TRBV5-6; j_call: TRBJ2-7; cdr3_aa: CASSLPGTGSYEQYF
v_call: TRBV7-8; j_call: TRBJ2-5; cdr3_aa: CASSPRVRETQYF
v_call: TRBV6-5; j_call: TRBJ2-2; cdr3_aa: CASSTAGAGELFF
v_call: TRBV15; j_call: TRBJ1-2; cdr3_aa: CATSRRWRDGYTF
v_call: TRBV27; j_call: TRBJ2-7; cdr3_aa: CTSSGSDRPFFERYF
v_call: TRBV2; j_call: TRBJ2-5; cdr3_aa: CASSLGGMETQYF
v_call: TRBV30; j_call: TRBJ1-1; cdr3_aa: CAWSERVKAEAFF
v_call: TRBV19; j_call: TRBJ1-2; cdr3_aa: CASSINLKGYGYTF
v_call: TRBV27; j_call: TRBJ1-6; cdr3_aa: CASSLRTDYNSPLHF
v_call: TRBV5-5; j_call: TRBJ1-5; cdr3_aa: CASSPGTGDIQPQHF
v_call: TRBV5-6; j_call: TRBJ2-1; cdr3_aa: CASSLVTGAEQFF
v_call: TRBV10-3; j_call: TRBJ2-3; cdr3_aa: CAISGLVGDTQYF
v_call: TRBV7-9; j_call: TRBJ2-5; cdr3_aa: CASSLGSTETQYF
v_call: TRBV30; j_call: TRBJ1-6; cdr3_aa: CAWSGIRGSPLHF
v_call: TRBV5-8; j_call: TRBJ1-5; cdr3_aa: CASTKERGSRNQPQHF
v_call: TRBV5-6; j_call: TRBJ1-1; cdr3_aa: CASSLVGVLNTEAFF